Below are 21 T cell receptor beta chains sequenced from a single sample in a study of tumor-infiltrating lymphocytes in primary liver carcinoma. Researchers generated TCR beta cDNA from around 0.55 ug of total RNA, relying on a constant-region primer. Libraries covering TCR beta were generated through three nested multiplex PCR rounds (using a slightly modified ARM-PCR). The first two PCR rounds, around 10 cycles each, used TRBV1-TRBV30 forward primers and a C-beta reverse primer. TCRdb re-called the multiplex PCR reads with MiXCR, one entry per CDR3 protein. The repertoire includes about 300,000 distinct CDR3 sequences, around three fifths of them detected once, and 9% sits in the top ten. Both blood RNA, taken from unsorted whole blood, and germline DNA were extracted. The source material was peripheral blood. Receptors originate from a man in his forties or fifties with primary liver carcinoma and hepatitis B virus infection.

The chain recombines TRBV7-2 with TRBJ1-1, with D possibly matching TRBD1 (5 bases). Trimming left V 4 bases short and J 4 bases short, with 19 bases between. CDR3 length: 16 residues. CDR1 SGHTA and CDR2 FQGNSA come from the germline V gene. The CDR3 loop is CASSSQAARGGTEAFF. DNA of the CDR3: TGTGCCAGCAGCTCACAGGCTGCCCGAGGAGGCACTGAAGCTTTCTTT.

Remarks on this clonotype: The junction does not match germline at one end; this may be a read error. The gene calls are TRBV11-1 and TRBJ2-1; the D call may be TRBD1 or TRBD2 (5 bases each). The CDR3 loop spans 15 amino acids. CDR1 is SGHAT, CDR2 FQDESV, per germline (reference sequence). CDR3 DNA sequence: TGTGCCATCAGCGCCGGGACCAGCGTTTACAATGAGCAGTTCTTC. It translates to CAISAGTSVYNEQFF.

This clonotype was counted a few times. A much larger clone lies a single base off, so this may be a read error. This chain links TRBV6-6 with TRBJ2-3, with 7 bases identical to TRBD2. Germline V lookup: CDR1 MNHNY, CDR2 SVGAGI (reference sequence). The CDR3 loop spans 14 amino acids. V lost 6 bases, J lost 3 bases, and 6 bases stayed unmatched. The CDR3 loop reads CASRAGVRTDTQYF. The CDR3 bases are TGTGCCAGCAGGGCGGGAGTACGTACAGATACGCAGTATTTT.

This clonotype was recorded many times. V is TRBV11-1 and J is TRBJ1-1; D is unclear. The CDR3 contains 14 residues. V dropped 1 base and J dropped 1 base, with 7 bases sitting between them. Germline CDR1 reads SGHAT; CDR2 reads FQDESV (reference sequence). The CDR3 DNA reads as TGTGCCAGCAGCTTAGTGGGCAGGAACACTGAAGCTTTCTTT. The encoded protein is CASSLVGRNTEAFF.

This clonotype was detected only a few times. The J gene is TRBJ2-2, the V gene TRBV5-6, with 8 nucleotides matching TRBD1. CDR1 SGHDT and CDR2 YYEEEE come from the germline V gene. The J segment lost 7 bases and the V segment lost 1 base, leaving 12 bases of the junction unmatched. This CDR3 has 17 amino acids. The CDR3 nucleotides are TGTGCCAGCAGCTTGCTCCAGGGGGCGCGTGGCATCGGGGAGCTGTTTTTT. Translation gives CASSLLQGARGIGELFF.

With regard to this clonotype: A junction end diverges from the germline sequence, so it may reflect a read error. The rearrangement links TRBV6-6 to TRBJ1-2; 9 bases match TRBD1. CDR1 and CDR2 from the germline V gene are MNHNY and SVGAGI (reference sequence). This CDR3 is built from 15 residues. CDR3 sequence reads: CDSSHSGDRVYGYTF. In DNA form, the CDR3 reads TGTGACAGCAGTCACTCAGGGGACAGGGTTTATGGCTACACCTTC.

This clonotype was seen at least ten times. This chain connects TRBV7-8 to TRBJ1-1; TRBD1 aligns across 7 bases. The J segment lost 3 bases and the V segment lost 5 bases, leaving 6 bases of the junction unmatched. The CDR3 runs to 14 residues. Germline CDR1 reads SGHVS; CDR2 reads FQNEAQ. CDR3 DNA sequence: TGTGCCAGCAGCAAACAGGGGACGGACACTGAAGCTTTCTTT. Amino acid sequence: CASSKQGTDTEAFF.

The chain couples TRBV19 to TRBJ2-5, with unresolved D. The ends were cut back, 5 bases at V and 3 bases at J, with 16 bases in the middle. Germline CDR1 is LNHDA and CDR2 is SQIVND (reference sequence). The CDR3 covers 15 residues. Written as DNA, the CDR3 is TGTGCCAGTAGTCACTATGGGTCATCTAAAGAGACCCAGTACTTC. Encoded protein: CASSHYGSSKETQYF.

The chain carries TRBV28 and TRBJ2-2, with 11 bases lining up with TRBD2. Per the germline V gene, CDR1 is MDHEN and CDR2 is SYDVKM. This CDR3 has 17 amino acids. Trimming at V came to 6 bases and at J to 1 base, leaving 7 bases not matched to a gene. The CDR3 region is CASSPGLAGGNTGELFF. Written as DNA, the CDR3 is TGTGCCAGCAGCCCCGGGCTAGCGGGGGGGAACACCGGGGAGCTGTTTTTT.

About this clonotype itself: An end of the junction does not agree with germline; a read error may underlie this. CDR3 in DNA: TGTGCCATCAGTTTAATGCGGGGGAACACCGGGGAGCTGTTTTTT. Protein product: CAISLMRGNTGELFF. J is TRBJ2-2 and V is TRBV12-3 or TRBV12-4; the D gene is possibly TRBD2 (6 bases). The CDR3 extends over 15 amino acids.

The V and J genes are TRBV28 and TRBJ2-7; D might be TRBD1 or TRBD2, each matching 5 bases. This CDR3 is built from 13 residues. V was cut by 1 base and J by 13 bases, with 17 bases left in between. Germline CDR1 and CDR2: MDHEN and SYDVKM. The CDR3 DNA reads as TGTGCCAGCAGTTTATTGCAGGGTATGAGGGGTTACTTC. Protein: CASSLLQGMRGYF.

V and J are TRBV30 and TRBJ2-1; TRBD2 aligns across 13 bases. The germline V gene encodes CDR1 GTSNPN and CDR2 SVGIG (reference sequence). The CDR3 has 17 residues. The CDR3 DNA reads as TGTGCTTACATTACCGGGACTAGCGGGACTTTACACAATGAGCAGTTCTTC. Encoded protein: CAYITGTSGTLHNEQFF.

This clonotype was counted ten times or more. CDR3 residues: CASTGTTLLEQFF. Here the CDR3 DNA reads TGTGCCAGCACGGGGACTACCCTCCTTGAGCAGTTCTTC. The chain carries TRBV6-6 and TRBJ2-1; 7 positions match TRBD2. The length of the CDR3 is 13 residues. Germline V gives CDR1 MNHNY, CDR2 SVGAGI (reference sequence). J was trimmed by 9 bases and V by 7 bases; bases with no gene match: 9.

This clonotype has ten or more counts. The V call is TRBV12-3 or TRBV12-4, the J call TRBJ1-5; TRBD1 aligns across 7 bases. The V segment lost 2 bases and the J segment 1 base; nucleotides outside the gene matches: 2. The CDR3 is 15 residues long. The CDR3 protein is CASSLRGQSNQPQHF. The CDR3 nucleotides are TGTGCCAGCAGTTTAAGGGGGCAGAGCAATCAGCCCCAGCATTTT.

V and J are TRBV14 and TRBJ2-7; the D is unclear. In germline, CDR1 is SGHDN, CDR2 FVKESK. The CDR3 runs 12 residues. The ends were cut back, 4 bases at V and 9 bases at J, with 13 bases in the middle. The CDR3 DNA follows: TGTGCCAGCAGCCGCTCTATGGGTTCGCAGTACTTC. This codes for CASSRSMGSQYF.

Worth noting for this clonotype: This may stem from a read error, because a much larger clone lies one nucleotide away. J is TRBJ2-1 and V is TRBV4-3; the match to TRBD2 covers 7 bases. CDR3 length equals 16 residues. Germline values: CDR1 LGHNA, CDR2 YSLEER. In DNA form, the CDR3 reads TGCGCCAGCAGCAAAATACTAGCGTACCCTTACAATAAGCAGTTCTTC. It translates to CASSKILAYPYNKQFF.

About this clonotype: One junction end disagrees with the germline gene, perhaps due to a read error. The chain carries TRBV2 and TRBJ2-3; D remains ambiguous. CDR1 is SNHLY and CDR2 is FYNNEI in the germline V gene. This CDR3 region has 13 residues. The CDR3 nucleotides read TGTGCCAGCTGTGAATTAGAGGCAGATACGCAGTATTTT. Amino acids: CASCELEADTQYF.

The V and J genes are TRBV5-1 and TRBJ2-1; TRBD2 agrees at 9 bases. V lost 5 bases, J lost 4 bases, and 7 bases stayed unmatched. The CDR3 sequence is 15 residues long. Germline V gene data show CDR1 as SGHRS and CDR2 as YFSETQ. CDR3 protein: CASRLSGRLYNEQFF. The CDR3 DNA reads TGCGCCAGCAGGTTAAGCGGGAGGCTTTACAATGAGCAGTTCTTC.

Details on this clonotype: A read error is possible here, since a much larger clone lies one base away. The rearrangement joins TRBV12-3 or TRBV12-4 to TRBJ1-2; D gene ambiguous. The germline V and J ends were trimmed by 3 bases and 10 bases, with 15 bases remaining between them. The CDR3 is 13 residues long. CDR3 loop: CASSFNVGSHYTF. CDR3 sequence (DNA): TGTGCCAGCAGTTTTAATGTAGGGAGCCACTACACCTTC.

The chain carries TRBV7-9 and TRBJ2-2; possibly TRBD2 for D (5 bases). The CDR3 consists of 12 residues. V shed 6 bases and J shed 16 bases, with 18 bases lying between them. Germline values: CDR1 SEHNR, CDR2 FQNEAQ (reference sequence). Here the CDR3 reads CASSLNTGEWFF. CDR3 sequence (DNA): TGTGCCAGCAGTTTGAACACCGGGGAGTGGTTTTTT.

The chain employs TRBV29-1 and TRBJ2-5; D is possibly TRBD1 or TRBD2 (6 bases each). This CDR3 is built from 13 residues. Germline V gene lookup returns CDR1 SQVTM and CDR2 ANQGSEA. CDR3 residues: CRAQVQGGETQYF. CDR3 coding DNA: TGCCGCGCTCAGGTACAGGGAGGAGAGACCCAGTACTTC.